The 5 T cell receptor beta chains below all came from one sample that was sequenced in a study of early T cells in non-severe SARS-CoV-2 infection. MiXCR was run by TCRdb on the 5' RACE reads, yielding one entry per CDR3 protein. The sample lists around 50,000 distinct CDR3 sequences, about 9.3% seen once, with 4% to 5% in the top ten. The specimen was whole blood. These receptors originate from an adult who was a healthcare worker with PCR-confirmed SARS-CoV-2 infection or an uninfected control (not recorded which).

This clonotype was seen repeatedly, ten times or more. The V gene is TRBV27, the J gene TRBJ1-4; TRBD1 matches at 12 bases. The CDR3 sequence is 15 residues long. Trimming took 3 bases from V and 8 from J; bases not matched to a gene: 4. Germline lookup yields CDR1 MNHEY and CDR2 SMNVEV (reference sequence). The CDR3 nucleotides read TGTGCCAGCAGTTTGAGGGACAGGGGGCGAGAAAAACTGTTTTTT. This gives the protein CASSLRDRGREKLFF.

This clonotype was counted ten times or more. The V call is TRBV29-1, the J call TRBJ1-1; D is unresolved. The CDR3 has 13 residues. With 7 bases removed from V and 7 bases from J, the gap between germline ends came to 19 bases. Germline values: CDR1 SQVTM, CDR2 ANQGSEA. CDR3 amino acids: CSAGKVQDGEAFF. The CDR3 DNA is TGCAGCGCCGGGAAGGTTCAGGACGGTGAAGCTTTCTTT.

The chain uses TRBV29-1 and TRBJ2-7; D might be TRBD1 or TRBD2, each matching 5 bases. Germline V gene data show CDR1 as SQVTM and CDR2 as ANQGSEA. Trimming took 4 bases from V and 7 from J, leaving 14 bases between them. This CDR3 comprises 12 residues. The CDR3 coding sequence is TGCAGCGTTGCCAGGGACCGAGGGGAGCAGTACTTC. This encodes CSVARDRGEQYF.

There are many counts of this clonotype. The CDR3 nucleotides read TGCAGCTCTAGACGTGCGACAGGGCCCGGCAATGAGCAGTTCTTC. Amino acids: CSSRRATGPGNEQFF. The rearrangement links TRBV29-1 to TRBJ2-1; TRBD1 aligns across 7 bases. Germline CDR1 and CDR2: SQVTM and ANQGSEA. The CDR3 consists of 15 residues. With V trimmed by 8 bases and J by 6 bases, 16 bases remained unmatched.

The chain recombines TRBV5-5 with TRBJ2-7, with TRBD2 identical over 9 bases. The CDR3 is made up of 15 amino acids. V was pared by 0 bases and J by 3 bases, with 4 bases of the junction left unmatched. Germline loops: CDR1 SGHKS, CDR2 YYEKEE (reference sequence). CDR3 residues: CASSLAHSGSYEQYF. The CDR3 region has the DNA TGTGCCAGCAGCTTGGCCCATAGCGGGAGCTACGAGCAGTACTTC.